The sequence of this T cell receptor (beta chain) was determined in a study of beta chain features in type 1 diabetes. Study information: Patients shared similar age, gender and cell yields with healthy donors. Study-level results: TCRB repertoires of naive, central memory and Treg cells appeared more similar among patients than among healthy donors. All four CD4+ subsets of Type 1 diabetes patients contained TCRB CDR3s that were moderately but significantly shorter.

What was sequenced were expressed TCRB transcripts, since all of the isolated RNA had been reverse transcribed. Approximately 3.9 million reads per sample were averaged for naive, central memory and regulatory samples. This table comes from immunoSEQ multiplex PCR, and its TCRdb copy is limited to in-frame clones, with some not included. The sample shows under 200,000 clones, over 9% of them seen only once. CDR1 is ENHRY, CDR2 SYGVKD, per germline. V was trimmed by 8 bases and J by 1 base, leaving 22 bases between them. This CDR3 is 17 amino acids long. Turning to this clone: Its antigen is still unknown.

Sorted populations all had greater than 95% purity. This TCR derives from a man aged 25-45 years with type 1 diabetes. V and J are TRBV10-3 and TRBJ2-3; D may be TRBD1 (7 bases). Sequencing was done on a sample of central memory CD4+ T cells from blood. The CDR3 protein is CAIGPLGGGKGTDTQYF. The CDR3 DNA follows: TGTGCCATCGGGCCGCTCGGAGGGGGCAAGGGCACAGATACGCAGTATTTT.